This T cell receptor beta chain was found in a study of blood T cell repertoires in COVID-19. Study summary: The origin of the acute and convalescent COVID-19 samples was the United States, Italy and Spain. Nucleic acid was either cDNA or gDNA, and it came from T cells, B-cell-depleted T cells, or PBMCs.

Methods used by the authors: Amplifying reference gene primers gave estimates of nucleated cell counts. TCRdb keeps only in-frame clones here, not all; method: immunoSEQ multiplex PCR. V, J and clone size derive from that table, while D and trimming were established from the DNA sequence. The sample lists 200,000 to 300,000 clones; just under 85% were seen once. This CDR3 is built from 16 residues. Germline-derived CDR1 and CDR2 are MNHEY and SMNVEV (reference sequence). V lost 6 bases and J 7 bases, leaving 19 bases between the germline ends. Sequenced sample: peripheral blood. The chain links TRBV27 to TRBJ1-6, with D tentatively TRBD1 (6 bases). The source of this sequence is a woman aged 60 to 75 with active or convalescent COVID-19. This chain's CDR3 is CASRRGGAGGNSPLHF. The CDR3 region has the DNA TGTGCCAGCAGACGAGGGGGGGCCGGAGGGAATTCACCCCTCCACTTT.